This is a list of T cell receptor beta chains from one sample in a study of somatic mutations in cytotoxic T cells in rheumatoid arthritis. TCRdb keeps only in-frame clones here, not all; method: immunoSEQ multiplex PCR. Of tens of thousands of clones in the sample, about 86% were seen once. Sequenced input: CD8+ T cells sorted from blood. These receptors were taken from a woman between 45 and 65 years old in good health. CDR3s include the opening cysteine and the closing phenylalanine or tryptophan. D genes are given only for firm matches. Size values are once, few and many counts, or a class for expanded clones, and some rows have none.

size: -; V: TRBV9; J: TRBJ2-1; D: TRBD2; DNA: TGTGCCAGCAGCGCCGCTGGCGGGGGGGCCCGAGAGCAGTTCTTC; CDR3: CASSAAGGGAREQFF
size: -; V: TRBV9; J: TRBJ2-2; D: -; DNA: TGTGCCAGCAGCGTAGCTACCGCCGGGGAGCTGTTTTTT; CDR3: CASSVATAGELFF
size: -; V: TRBV9; J: TRBJ2-2; D: -; DNA: TGTGCCAGCAGCGTAGAGGCAGGGCTGAACACCGGGGAGCTGTTTTTT; CDR3: CASSVEAGLNTGELFF
size: -; V: TRBV7-6; J: TRBJ2-3; D: -; DNA: TGTGCCAGCAGTCTCGGGCACACAGATACGCAGTATTTT; CDR3: CASSLGHTDTQYF
size: -; V: TRBV5-4; J: TRBJ2-5; D: -; DNA: TGTGCCAGCAGCTTGGTTGTGGGGGGCAGAGCGGAGACCCAGTACTTC; CDR3: CASSLVVGGRAETQYF
size: -; V: TRBV7-6; J: TRBJ2-6; D: -; DNA: TGTGCCAGCAGCCCGGGGTCGGGCTCTGGGGCCAACGTCCTGACTTTC; CDR3: CASSPGSGSGANVLTF
size: -; V: TRBV2; J: TRBJ2-7; D: -; DNA: TGTGCCAGCAGTGATTACCTGACATCGACCTACGAGCAGTACTTC; CDR3: CASSDYLTSTYEQYF
size: once; V: TRBV27; J: TRBJ1-1; D: -; DNA: TGTGCCAGCAGTTTGGAATGGGGAACTGAAGCTTTCTTT; CDR3: CASSLEWGTEAFF
size: -; V: TRBV27; J: TRBJ2-1; D: -; DNA: TGTGCCAGCAGCCCCGCCTACAATGAGCAGTTCTTC; CDR3: CASSPAYNEQFF
size: -; V: TRBV18; J: TRBJ2-5; D: -; DNA: TGTGCCAGCTCACCAATCCGAGAGACCCAGTACTTC; CDR3: CASSPIRETQYF
size: -; V: TRBV4-1; J: TRBJ1-5; D: -; DNA: TGCGCCAGCAGCCAAGTCCCCAATCAGCCCCAGCATTTT; CDR3: CASSQVPNQPQHF
size: -; V: TRBV9; J: TRBJ2-5; D: -; DNA: TGTGCCAGCAGCGTAGGTGGGGAGGAGACCCAGTACTTC; CDR3: CASSVGGEETQYF
size: -; V: TRBV5-3; J: TRBJ1-4; D: -; DNA: TGTGCCAGAAGCCGGGGGGGGAGTGCAACTAATGAAAAACTGTTTTTT; CDR3: CARSRGGSATNEKLFF
size: -; V: TRBV7-9; J: TRBJ2-2; D: -; DNA: TGTGCCAGCAGCTTGCCCGTACTGGGCACCGGGGAGCTGTTTTTT; CDR3: CASSLPVLGTGELFF
size: -; V: TRBV7-9; J: TRBJ2-5; D: -; DNA: TGTGCCAGCAGCCAACGCGAAGAGACCCAGTACTTC; CDR3: CASSQREETQYF
size: -; V: TRBV4-3; J: TRBJ2-2; D: -; DNA: TGCGCCAGCAGCCCTCTGACGGGGGTACCGACCGGGGAGCTGTTTTTT; CDR3: CASSPLTGVPTGELFF
size: -; V: TRBV7-6; J: TRBJ2-5; D: TRBD2; DNA: TGTGCCAGCGAGCGGGGGGGCGGTGAGACCCAGTACTTC; CDR3: CASERGGGETQYF
size: -; V: TRBV7-2; J: TRBJ2-1; D: TRBD2; DNA: TGTGCCAGCAGCCCGGGACTAGGCCTTTACAATGAGCAGTTCTTC; CDR3: CASSPGLGLYNEQFF
size: -; V: TRBV7-2; J: TRBJ2-7; D: TRBD2; DNA: TGTGCCAGCAGCCCGTTCGCGGGGGGATACGAGCAGTACTTC; CDR3: CASSPFAGGYEQYF
size: once; V: TRBV5-1; J: TRBJ2-5; D: -; DNA: TGCGCCAGCAGCTTGGCGTTGGGTGAGACCCAGTACTTC; CDR3: CASSLALGETQYF
size: -; V: TRBV6-5; J: TRBJ2-2; D: TRBD1; DNA: TGTGCCAGCAGTTCCCTGGACAGGGGGCGCACCGGGGAGCTGTTTTTT; CDR3: CASSSLDRGRTGELFF
size: -; V: TRBV27; J: TRBJ1-5; D: -; DNA: TGTGCCAGCAGTTTGGCAGGGGAAAGTCAGCCCCAGCATTTT; CDR3: CASSLAGESQPQHF
size: -; V: TRBV9; J: TRBJ1-1; D: -; DNA: TGTGCCAGCAGCGTAGGGACACCCGATGAAGCTTTCTTT; CDR3: CASSVGTPDEAFF
size: -; V: TRBV2; J: TRBJ1-5; D: -; DNA: TGTGCCAGCAGTGAAGATCGAGACAGACTTTGGAAATATAGCAATCAGCCCCAGCATTTT; CDR3: CASSEDRDRLWKYSNQPQHF
size: -; V: TRBV7-2; J: TRBJ2-1; D: -; DNA: TGTGCCAGCAGTTTAAAGGGCTCCTACAATGAGCAGTTCTTC; CDR3: CASSLKGSYNEQFF
size: -; V: TRBV5-6; J: TRBJ1-5; D: -; DNA: TGTGCCAGCAGCTCCCGGCGGGGGAACAATCAGCCCCAGCATTTT; CDR3: CASSSRRGNNQPQHF
size: -; V: TRBV20-1; J: TRBJ1-2; D: -; DNA: TGCAGTGCGGAGGGGGAGAGCTACACCTTC; CDR3: CSAEGESYTF
size: -; V: TRBV4-1; J: TRBJ1-2; D: TRBD1; DNA: TGCGCCAGCAGCCCGGGACAGGGATATGGCTACACCTTC; CDR3: CASSPGQGYGYTF
size: -; V: TRBV4-2; J: TRBJ2-3; D: -; DNA: TGTGCCAGCAGCCAAGATACTGAACGCCGCACAGATACGCAGTATTTT; CDR3: CASSQDTERRTDTQYF
size: -; V: TRBV6-1; J: TRBJ1-4; D: -; DNA: TGTGCCACTACACCGCGACAGGCTAATGAAAAACTGTTTTTT; CDR3: CATTPRQANEKLFF
size: -; V: TRBV1; J: TRBJ1-3; D: -; DNA: TGCACCAGCAGGGAGGAGGCCATCAGCTCTGGAAACACCATATATTTT; CDR3: CTSREEAISSGNTIYF